The sequence of this T cell receptor (beta chain) was determined in a study of high-grade serous ovarian cancer treatment subgroups. TCRdb keeps only in-frame clones here, not all; method: immunoSEQ multiplex PCR. Of more than 35,000 clones in the sample, around 80% were seen once. Tumor tissue was taken before any definitive surgery or chemotherapy was given. The CDR3 has 14 amino acids. V lost 3 bases to trimming and J lost 3 bases; unmatched junction nucleotides: 1. Germline V gene sequence: CDR1 KGHSH, CDR2 LQKENI. The sample taken for sequencing was tumor tissue. The origin of this receptor is a human donor with high-grade serous ovarian cancer. The chain employs TRBV18 and TRBJ2-3; TRBD1 aligns across 9 bases. In DNA, the CDR3 is TGTGCCAGCTCACCGGACAGGGGAACAGATACGCAGTATTTT. It codes for CASSPDRGTDTQYF.